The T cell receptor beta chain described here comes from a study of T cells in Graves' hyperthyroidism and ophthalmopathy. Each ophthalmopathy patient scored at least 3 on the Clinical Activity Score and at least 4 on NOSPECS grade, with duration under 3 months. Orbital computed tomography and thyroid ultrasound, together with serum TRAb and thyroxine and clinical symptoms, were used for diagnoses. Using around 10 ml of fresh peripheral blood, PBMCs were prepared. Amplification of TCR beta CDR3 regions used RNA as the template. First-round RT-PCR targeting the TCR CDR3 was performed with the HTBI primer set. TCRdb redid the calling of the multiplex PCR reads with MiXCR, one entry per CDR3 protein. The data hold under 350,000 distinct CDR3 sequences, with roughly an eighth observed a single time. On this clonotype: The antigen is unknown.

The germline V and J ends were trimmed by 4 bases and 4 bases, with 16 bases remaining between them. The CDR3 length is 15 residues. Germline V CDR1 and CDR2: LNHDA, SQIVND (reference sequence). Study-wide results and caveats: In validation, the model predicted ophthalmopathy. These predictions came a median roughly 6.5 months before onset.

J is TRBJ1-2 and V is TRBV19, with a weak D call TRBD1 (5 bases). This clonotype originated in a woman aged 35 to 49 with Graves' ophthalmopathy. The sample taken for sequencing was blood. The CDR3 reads CASSTLSTAPYGYTF. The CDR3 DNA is TGTGCCAGTAGTACACTTTCGACAGCTCCCTATGGCTACACCTTC.